This is a list of T cell receptor beta chains from one sample in a study of CD8+ T cells in alopecia areata. The assay was immunoSEQ multiplex PCR, and TCRdb's table has in-frame clones only and misses some. The sample lists fewer than 100,000 clones; over 40% were seen once. The sample was CD4+ T cells sorted from blood. These receptors all come from a human donor with alopecia areata. The CDR3 runs from the conserved cysteine through the conserved F or W. The D gene is left open where the match is weak. Expanded clones are given a class, and other clones once, few, many or no size at all.

D gene,V gene,J gene,clone size,CDR3 protein,CDR3 DNA
TRBD1,TRBV30,TRBJ1-6,-,CAWTTGATTRNSPLHF,TGTGCCTGGACCACAGGGGCGACCACACGTAATTCACCCCTCCACTTT
-,TRBV29-1,TRBJ2-5,-,CSASPGQGDGETQYF,TGCAGCGCCTCACCGGGGCAGGGTGACGGGGAGACCCAGTACTTC
-,TRBV30,TRBJ2-7,-,CAWSVSSYEQYF,TGTGCCTGGAGTGTTAGCTCCTACGAGCAGTACTTC
-,TRBV7-9,TRBJ2-6,-,CASSARGSGANVLTF,TGTGCCAGCAGCGCACGGGGGTCTGGGGCCAACGTCCTGACTTTC
-,TRBV4-1,TRBJ2-5,-,CASSQVIGETQYF,TGCGCCAGCAGCCAGGTTATCGGGGAGACCCAGTACTTC
-,TRBV4-3,TRBJ2-5,-,CASSQGEQETQYF,TGCGCCAGCAGCCAAGGGGAACAAGAGACCCAGTACTTC
-,TRBV30,TRBJ2-7,few,CAWSNQKIYEQYF,TGTGCCTGGAGTAACCAGAAGATCTACGAGCAGTACTTC
-,TRBV7-2,TRBJ2-3,-,CASRAGADTDTQYF,TGTGCCAGCAGGGCGGGGGCCGACACAGATACGCAGTATTTT
-,TRBV28,TRBJ2-7,many,CASSRRYEQYF,TGTGCCAGCAGCAGGCGGTACGAGCAGTACTTC
-,TRBV30,TRBJ2-1,-,CAWSQSAGSGQFF,TGTGCCTGGAGTCAATCAGCTGGGTCAGGGCAGTTCTTC
-,TRBV28,TRBJ1-6,few,CASSPPGVSGKNSPLHF,TGTGCCAGCAGTCCCCCGGGTGTATCGGGGAAGAATTCACCCCTCCACTTT
-,TRBV28,TRBJ2-3,-,CATMTQGLGDTQYF,TGTGCCACCATGACACAGGGATTGGGGGATACGCAGTATTTT
-,TRBV20-1,TRBJ1-2,once,CSPGGYTF,TGCAGTCCGGGGGGCTACACCTTC
-,TRBV9,TRBJ2-5,-,CASSVDQETQYF,TGTGCCAGCAGCGTAGATCAAGAGACCCAGTACTTC
-,TRBV29-1,TRBJ2-7,once,CSAEDGTSYEQYF,TGCAGCGCAGAGGACGGAACCTCCTACGAGCAGTACTTC
-,TRBV28,TRBJ1-5,-,CASGFTQGFQPQHF,TGTGCCAGCGGCTTCACCCAGGGGTTTCAGCCCCAGCATTTT
-,TRBV29-1,TRBJ2-3,-,CSVAQDTQYF,TGCAGCGTTGCACAAGATACGCAGTATTTT
TRBD1,TRBV29-1,TRBJ2-7,few,CSVAGTGGIYEQYF,TGCAGCGTCGCCGGGACAGGGGGCATCTACGAGCAGTACTTC
-,TRBV30,TRBJ1-1,-,CAWKRGAGTEAFF,TGTGCCTGGAAGAGGGGCGCGGGCACGGAAGCTTTCTTT
-,TRBV14,TRBJ2-2,few,CASSRGRDYTGELFF,TGTGCCAGCAGCCGAGGACGCGATTACACCGGGGAGCTGTTTTTT
TRBD2,TRBV30,TRBJ2-3,-,CAWSRRGDTDTQYF,TGTGCCTGGTCCCGGCGGGGGGACACAGATACGCAGTATTTT
TRBD2,TRBV5-4,TRBJ2-7,-,CASSLGTSGFYEQYF,TGTGCCAGCAGCCTCGGGACTAGCGGTTTCTACGAGCAGTACTTC
TRBD1,TRBV11-2,TRBJ2-7,-,CASSFWSMLTGSYEQYF,TGTGCCAGCAGCTTCTGGAGCATGTTGACAGGGTCCTACGAGCAGTACTTC
-,TRBV19,TRBJ2-4,-,CASTWEGELDIQYF,TGTGCCTCCACCTGGGAAGGAGAGTTAGACATTCAGTACTTC
-,TRBV30,TRBJ2-2,few,CAWSVFSAGELFF,TGTGCCTGGAGTGTGTTCTCCGCCGGGGAGCTGTTTTTT
TRBD2,TRBV2,TRBJ2-7,-,CASSESSGDYEQYF,TGTGCCAGCAGTGAGTCTAGCGGGGACTACGAGCAGTACTTC
TRBD2,TRBV29-1,TRBJ2-7,few,CSVTVAGGDEQYF,TGCAGCGTAACCGTAGCGGGCGGGGACGAGCAGTACTTC
-,TRBV29-1,TRBJ2-1,-,CSVRQAREQFF,TGCAGCGTTCGACAGGCAAGGGAGCAGTTCTTC
-,TRBV10-3,TRBJ1-1,few,CAISPGGSTEAFF,TGTGCCATCAGCCCGGGGGGGAGCACTGAAGCTTTCTTT
-,TRBV9,TRBJ2-7,few,CASSVAPQGREQYF,TGTGCCAGCAGCGTAGCTCCGCAGGGCCGCGAGCAGTACTTC
-,TRBV6-5,TRBJ2-1,-,CASSSLGLEQFF,TGTGCCAGCAGCTCCCTCGGACTGGAGCAGTTCTTC
TRBD2,TRBV11-2,TRBJ2-1,-,CASSSPSGLSYNEQFF,TGTGCCAGCAGCTCCCCTAGCGGCCTCTCCTACAATGAGCAGTTCTTC
TRBD1,TRBV29-1,TRBJ1-3,-,CSARQGGSSGNTIYF,TGCAGCGCGAGACAGGGCGGATCCTCTGGAAACACCATATATTTT
TRBD2,TRBV30,TRBJ2-1,-,CAWILAGAGDYNEQFF,TGTGCCTGGATTTTAGCGGGGGCCGGAGACTACAATGAGCAGTTCTTC
-,TRBV21-1,TRBJ1-5,few,CASVWDRAGNQPQHF,TGTGCCAGCGTTTGGGACAGGGCGGGCAATCAGCCCCAGCATTTT
TRBD1,TRBV29-1,TRBJ1-5,-,CSVHRQGKRPRQPQHF,TGCAGCGTCCACAGACAGGGGAAACGGCCAAGACAGCCCCAGCATTTT
-,TRBV29-1,TRBJ1-1,-,CSVAQLGAGMNTEAFF,TGCAGCGTTGCTCAGCTCGGGGCGGGCATGAACACTGAAGCTTTCTTT
-,TRBV30,TRBJ2-7,-,CAWSVTYEQYF,TGTGCCTGGAGTGTAACCTACGAGCAGTACTTC
TRBD1,TRBV29-1,TRBJ2-3,once,CSVGQGESTDTQYF,TGCAGCGTTGGGCAGGGGGAAAGCACAGATACGCAGTATTTT
-,TRBV7-9,TRBJ1-2,-,CASSLLGANYGYTF,TGTGCCAGCAGCTTATTAGGCGCGAACTATGGCTACACCTTC
-,TRBV4-3,TRBJ2-4,-,CASSQDLPEGNIQYF,TGCGCCAGCAGCCAAGATCTTCCGGAGGGAAACATTCAGTACTTC
-,TRBV10-3,TRBJ2-3,-,CAISELGDTQYF,TGTGCCATCAGTGAGTTGGGAGATACGCAGTATTTT
-,TRBV30,TRBJ2-7,-,CAWRPGMDYEQYF,TGTGCCTGGAGGCCTGGGATGGACTACGAGCAGTACTTC
-,TRBV29-1,TRBJ2-5,-,CSVDPNESTQYF,TGCAGCGTTGATCCCAATGAGTCGACCCAGTACTTC
TRBD1,TRBV5-1,TRBJ1-4,few,CASSAPGQIF,TGCGCCAGTTCAGCCCCGGGACAGATTTTT